Sequencing of this T cell receptor (beta chain) was carried out in a study of blood T cell repertoires in COVID-19. Study context: Whether acute or convalescent, the COVID-19 samples came from the United States, Italy and Spain.

Germline CDR1 and CDR2: ENHRY and SYGVKD. The CDR3 loop spans 14 amino acids. V lost 5 bases, J lost 3 bases, and 2 bases stayed unmatched. Seattle cases were enrolled at active infection and followed longitudinally. TCRdb's table, derived via immunoSEQ multiplex PCR, lists solely in-frame clones and lacks some. The profile shows about 370,000 clones, more than 70% of them singletons. The rearrangement uses TRBV10-3 and TRBJ1-3, with TRBD1 identical over 9 bases. The sample was peripheral blood. The receptor was derived from a woman aged 30 to 39 with COVID-19, enrolled during active disease. The CDR3 sequence: CAISRTGDGNTIYF. The CDR3 region has the DNA TGTGCCATCAGTCGGACAGGGGATGGAAACACCATATATTTT.